This TCR beta chain was obtained from a study of tumor and adjacent non-tumor tissue in lung cancer. A modified ARM-PCR protocol with three rounds of nested PCR amplified TCRbeta. TCRdb itself ran the multiplex PCR reads through MiXCR, one entry per CDR3 protein. This table has tens of thousands of distinct CDR3 sequences, around 64% appearing once. This sample's RNA came from whole unsorted tissue. The normal lung tissue was taken more than 3 cm from the tumor edge. Study-wide results and limits: Patients with more diverse tumor TCRs had worse survival.

CDR1 is SQVTM and CDR2 is ANQGSEA in the germline V gene. Losses at the gene ends were 5 bases for V and 1 base for J; bases not matched to a gene: 3. This CDR3 comprises 13 residues. Turning to this clonotype: The antigen is not known. One base away lies a much larger clone, so this may be a sequencing read error.

The receptor's source is a man between 65 and 79 years old with non-small cell lung cancer. Sequenced: distant non-tumor lung tissue. V gene TRBV29-1 combines with J gene TRBJ2-3; 7 bases fit TRBD2. CDR3: CSVLAGGTDTQYF. The DNA of the CDR3 is TGCAGCGTTCTTGCGGGGGGCACAGATACGCAGTATTTT.